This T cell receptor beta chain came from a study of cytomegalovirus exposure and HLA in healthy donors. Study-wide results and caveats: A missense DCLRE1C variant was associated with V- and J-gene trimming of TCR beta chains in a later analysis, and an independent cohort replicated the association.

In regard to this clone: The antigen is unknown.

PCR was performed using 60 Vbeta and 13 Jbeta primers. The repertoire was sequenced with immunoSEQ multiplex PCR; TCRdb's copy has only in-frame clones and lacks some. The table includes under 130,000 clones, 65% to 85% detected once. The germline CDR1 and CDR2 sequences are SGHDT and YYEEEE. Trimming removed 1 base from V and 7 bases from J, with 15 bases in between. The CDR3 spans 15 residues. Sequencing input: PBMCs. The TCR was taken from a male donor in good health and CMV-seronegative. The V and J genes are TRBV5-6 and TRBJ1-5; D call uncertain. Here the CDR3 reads CASSLSGGYGQPQHF. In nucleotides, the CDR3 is TGTGCCAGCAGCTTGTCCGGCGGATATGGGCAGCCCCAGCATTTT.